The present T cell receptor beta chain was sequenced within a study of molecular identifiers for immune sequencing clone quantification (dated by TCRdb to 2016 to 2019). Notes on the research overall: In a replicate experiment, RNA from roughly 21,000 or 96,000 naive CD8 T cells was split into five aliquots, four of which were sequenced. This methods study used CD8 T cells to benchmark TCR RNA copy counting and molecular-identifier clustering-based TCR repertoire sequencing (MIDCIRS). General conclusions and limits of the study: When barcode sub-clustering was not used, chimeric consensus sequences inflated TCR diversity, with chimeras reaching as high as 47%. The naive libraries included spiked-in Jurkat TCR RNA (more than nine copies' worth), and this Jurkat TCR RNA is not part of the donor repertoire. Modeling estimated about 3 recovered TCR RNA copies per cell, compared with about 10 by digital PCR, which implies about 30% capture efficiency. Highly expanded clone sizes could be underestimated if identical TCR molecules share a barcode. In CMV-specific effector cells, clones with more than 20 RNA copies contained over 98% of molecules, whereas in naive cells such clones contained under 1% of molecules. Even against a background of about a million naive CD8 T cells, spiked-in Jurkat TCR RNA amounting to a single cell's worth was reported to be detectable.

Points on this clonotype: Its antigen specificity is not known. No much larger clone exists at a distance of one base, and base qualities are not known.

The library was generated by PCR. Sequencing was carried out with an Illumina HiSeq 4000. Bulk TCR libraries were prepared as previously described, using TCR primers listed in Table S5. Total RNA was purified with the Qiagen AllPrep DNA/RNA kit. Reads from multiple sequencing runs of the same library were pooled before analysis. The authors' pipeline ran thus. Reads were retained only if the reads had an exact TCR constant sequence, and the retained reads were trimmed to 150 nt and grouped according to their 12-nt molecular barcodes. Reads in each barcode group were sub-clustered using a 15% Levenshtein threshold, and a quality-weighted consensus sequence was built for each RNA molecule. Non-functional sequences were discarded, and so were lower-count sequences lying one edit away from another sequence. On the basis of fitting two negative binomial distributions, barcode sub-clusters with fewer than 20% of the maximum read count were discarded. The public reads were quality trimmed at Q25 with fastp and then assembled into clones with MiXCR by TCRdb, keeping productive beta chains. CDR3 protein sequences are deduplicated, and each keeps its most common genes and DNA. The V and J calls come from TCRdb's annotation, not from the publication. The sample table contains about half a million distinct CDR3 sequences; only one count was recorded for roughly a fifth of them. The ten largest clones represent 0.65% to 0.95% of the sample.

Libraries of naive CD8 T cells were built from anywhere between roughly 19,000 and 1,000,000 sorted cells, with 10%, 30% or 50% of the purified RNA used. On a BD FACSAria II, naive CD8 T cells were FACS-sorted as CD8+CD4-CCR7+CD45RA+ and collected into RLT Plus buffer. To test detection sensitivity, Jurkat RNA equal to fewer than 13 TCR copies was added to samples of about 20,000-1,000,000 naive CD8 T cells. Enrichment of CD8 T cells was done with RosetteSep CD8+ T Cell Enrichment Cocktail plus Ficoll-Paque, and ACK red cell lysis came afterward. The source of this sequence is a human donor in good health. Some libraries in this study had Jurkat cell RNA spiked in. Sample: naive CD8+ T cells from blood, with Jurkat cell RNA spiked in. The cell subset or site label, read with the paper, signifies: FACS-sorted CD8+CD4-CCR7+CD45RA+ naive T cells.

The DNA reads as follows: TGTGCCAGCAGCCCTAAAGCTCTGGGGGTCAGGGTAACGGAGCAGTACTTC. This sequence encodes CASSPKALGVRVTEQYF. Here the chain combines TRBV7-9 and TRBJ2-7, with the D assignment possibly TRBD1 or TRBD2, given 5 matching bases for each. CDR1 and CDR2 are read off the germline V gene (reference sequence) as SEHNR and FQNEAQ. Trimming removed 5 bases from V and 7 bases from J, leaving 27 bases between the germline ends. The CDR3, cysteine through phenylalanine, is 17 amino acids long. The read is trimmed to its CDR3 DNA, 51 bases read in frame from base 1.